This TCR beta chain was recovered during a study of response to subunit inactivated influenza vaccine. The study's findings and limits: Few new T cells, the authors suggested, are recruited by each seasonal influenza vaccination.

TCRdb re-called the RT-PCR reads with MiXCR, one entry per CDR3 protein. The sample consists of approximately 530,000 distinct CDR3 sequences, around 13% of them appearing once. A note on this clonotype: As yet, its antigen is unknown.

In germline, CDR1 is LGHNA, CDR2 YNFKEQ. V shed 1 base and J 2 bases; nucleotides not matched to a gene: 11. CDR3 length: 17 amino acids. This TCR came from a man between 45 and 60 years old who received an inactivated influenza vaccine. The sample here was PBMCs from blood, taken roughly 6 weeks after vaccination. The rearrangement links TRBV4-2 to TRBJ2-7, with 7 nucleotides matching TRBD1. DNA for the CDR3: TGTGCCAGCAGCCAAGCGACCTCCCGACAGGGCCCCTACGAGCAGTACTTC. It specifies CASSQATSRQGPYEQYF.